The clone carrying this TCR beta chain has more than one count but fewer than ten. Its specificity is not known. CD4+CD45RO+CD25- cells were isolated as memory CD4+ T cells. V lost 6 bases and J lost 2, with 17 bases in between. Germline CDR1 is DFQATT and CDR2 is SNEGSKA (reference sequence). The CDR3 has 15 amino acids. TCRdb independently ran MiXCR on the 5' RACE reads; one entry per CDR3 protein. The sample holds 60,000 to 65,000 distinct CDR3 sequences, 20% to 25% seen once. Study-wide findings and caveats: Tumor Tregs overlapped most with tumor, then blood, naive CD4+ cells.

Sequenced input: memory CD4+ T cells sorted from a lymph node. Subset specified: memory CD4+ T cells, CD4+CD45RO+CD25-. The chain recombines TRBV20-1 with TRBJ2-1, with a tentative D call TRBD2 (6 bases). The sequence was collected from a female donor with breast cancer. The CDR3 nucleotides are TGCAGTGCCCGGCGGCCCCAGCGGGCCTACAATGAGCAGTTCTTC. This gives the protein CSARRPQRAYNEQFF.